The 9 T cell receptor beta chains listed next were all sequenced from one sample in a study of HIV-infected children after antiretroviral therapy interruption. Treatment: PENTA 11 planned treatment interruption arm or continuous ART arm. A 3' RACE protocol on RNA, with unique molecular identifiers, produced the TCR library. Using its own MiXCR run on the 3' RACE reads, TCRdb lists one record per CDR3 protein. The sample holds around 50,000 distinct CDR3 sequences, 3.5% to 5% seen once. Sequences were derived from CD45RA+ CD4+ T cells from PBMCs, pooled from several time points, sampled from a donor given antiretroviral therapy, either interrupted or continuous. Subset specified: naive CD4+ CD45RA+ CD45RO- T cells. The receptors shown here come from a pool of human donors with HIV.

The table lists this clonotype with many counts. V and J are TRBV12-3 or TRBV12-4 and TRBJ2-5, with D maybe TRBD1 (5 bases). V was shortened by 3 bases and J by 1 base, with 9 bases between the two germline ends. This CDR3 has 14 residues. The CDR3 sequence is CASSLGQIQETQYF. As DNA, the CDR3 is TGTGCCAGCAGTTTGGGGCAAATCCAAGAGACCCAGTACTTC.

In its sample, this clonotype was seen many times. V gene TRBV28 combines with J gene TRBJ1-3; maybe TRBD1 (5 bases). The V gene lost 4 bases and the J gene lost 4 bases, with 11 bases spanning the gap. Germline CDR1 reads MDHEN; CDR2 reads SYDVKM. There are 14 residues in the CDR3. The CDR3 nucleotides read TGTGCCAGCAGTTGGATGGGGGGAGGAAACACCATATATTTT. It yields the protein CASSWMGGGNTIYF.

This clonotype was observed at least ten times. V and J are TRBV5-1 and TRBJ2-5; 10 positions agree with TRBD1. J lost 5 bases, V lost 8 bases, and 3 bases had no gene match. Germline V CDR1 and CDR2: SGHRS, YFSETQ. There are 12 residues in the CDR3. The CDR3: CARTGGSETQYF. CDR3 in DNA: TGCGCCAGGACAGGGGGCTCGGAGACCCAGTACTTC.

This clonotype was seen a few times. This chain joins TRBV10-3 and TRBJ2-1; 8 bases agree with TRBD2. The CDR3 consists of 20 residues. J gave up 0 bases and V 4 bases, and 17 bases lay outside the gene matches. The V gene's germline CDR1 is ENHRY and CDR2 SYGVKD. The CDR3 sequence: CAISGPVGRGAESSYNEQFF. The CDR3, as DNA: TGTGCCATCAGTGGCCCCGTAGGGCGGGGGGCAGAAAGCTCCTACAATGAGCAGTTCTTC.

This clonotype was counted at least ten times. The chain has TRBV6-2 or TRBV6-3 and TRBJ1-5; 8 bases align to TRBD1. CDR3 length equals 15 residues. The ends lost 6 bases at V and 5 bases at J; junction bases unmatched: 9. CDR1 is MNHEY, CDR2 SVGEGT, per germline. The DNA for the CDR3 is TGTGCCAGCAGCCAACGAGGGACAGGAGATCAGCCCCAGCATTTT. This encodes CASSQRGTGDQPQHF.

This clonotype was counted at least ten times. The chain carries TRBV2 and TRBJ1-2; D uncertain. Germline V gene lookup returns CDR1 SNHLY and CDR2 FYNNEI. The CDR3 runs 14 residues. Between the trimmed V and J ends, which lost 4 bases and 8 bases, there was a span of 17 bases. The DNA of the CDR3 is TGTGCCAGCAGTGTCGACACGCCATTAGGGGGCTACACCTTC. It translates to CASSVDTPLGGYTF.

Only a few counts were recorded for this clonotype. The V and J genes are TRBV11-2 and TRBJ2-2, with D tentatively TRBD1 or TRBD2 (6 bases each). This CDR3 contains 15 residues. CDR1 is SGHAT and CDR2 is FQNNGV in the germline V gene. Trimming removed 3 bases at V and 6 bases at J, with 14 bases between. CDR3 bases: TGTGCCAGCAGCTTGATACGGGGGCCTGCCGGGGAGCTGTTTTTT. Protein sequence: CASSLIRGPAGELFF.

The chain carries TRBV6-5 and TRBJ2-3; 13 positions agree with TRBD2. The ends lost 5 bases at V and 4 bases at J; junction bases unmatched: 6. The germline gives CDR1 MNHEY, CDR2 SVGAGI. This CDR3 region has 16 residues. CDR3 loop: CASSRGLAGEPDTQYF. DNA for the CDR3: TGTGCCAGCAGTCGAGGACTAGCGGGGGAACCAGATACGCAGTATTTT.

This clonotype was counted a few times. The chain combines TRBV3-1 with TRBJ2-7, with D perhaps matching TRBD1 (6 bases). Germline CDR1 LGHDT, CDR2 YNNKEL (reference sequence). The V end was cut by 5 bases, the J end by 5 bases, with 16 bases between. The CDR3 totals 14 residues. CDR3 sequence: CASSARGFRNEQYF. CDR3 coding DNA: TGTGCCAGCAGCGCCAGGGGTTTTCGGAACGAGCAGTACTTC.